Listed below are T cell receptor beta chains from one sample, sequenced in a study of T cell repertoires in cytomegalovirus infection. MiXCR, applied by TCRdb to the reads, yields one record per CDR3 protein. The sample consists of roughly 500,000 distinct CDR3 sequences, about 33% of them appearing once. For these TCRs, the target antigens are not known. This specimen consisted of cultured PBMCs, obtained from culture after CMV antigen stimulation. All receptors come from a human donor in good health (CMV status not recorded). Some clones in this sample may be carry-over from other donors' samples. Each CDR3 is given with its conserved first and last residue. Each record gives: D gene, clone size, V gene, J gene, CDR3 DNA, CDR3 protein. The D gene is left open where the match is weak. Size values are once, few and many counts, or a class for expanded clones, and some rows have none.

D gene: TRBD2; clone size: -; V gene: TRBV11-3; J gene: TRBJ2-2; CDR3 DNA: TGTGCCAGCAGCTTAGCTAGCGGCTTTTACGGGGAGCTGTTTTTT; CDR3 protein: CASSLASGFYGELFF
D gene: -; clone size: -; V gene: TRBV12-3/TRBV12-4; J gene: TRBJ2-5; CDR3 DNA: TGTGCCAGCAGTCCCAGGGGCACCTCAAACCCAGAGACCCAGTACTTC; CDR3 protein: CASSPRGTSNPETQYF
D gene: -; clone size: -; V gene: TRBV7-3; J gene: TRBJ2-1; CDR3 DNA: TGTGCCAGCAGCTTAGGGCACTCCTCCTACAATGAGCAGTTCTTC; CDR3 protein: CASSLGHSSYNEQFF
D gene: TRBD1; clone size: -; V gene: TRBV28; J gene: TRBJ2-1; CDR3 DNA: TGTGCCAGCAGCTTGTACGAGGGGTTAGGACAGGGGTACAATGAGCAGTTCTTC; CDR3 protein: CASSLYEGLGQGYNEQFF
D gene: -; clone size: few; V gene: TRBV2; J gene: TRBJ1-5; CDR3 DNA: TGTGCCAGCAGTGCGGGGCGGGTGGGCCAGCCCCAGCATTTT; CDR3 protein: CASSAGRVGQPQHF
D gene: -; clone size: few; V gene: TRBV20-1; J gene: TRBJ1-3; CDR3 DNA: TGCAGTGCTAGAGATCTCGTGGGAGACTCTGGAAACACCATATATTTT; CDR3 protein: CSARDLVGDSGNTIYF
D gene: -; clone size: -; V gene: TRBV7-9; J gene: TRBJ1-1; CDR3 DNA: TGTGCCAGCAGTCGAAAGGACACTGAAGCTTTCTTT; CDR3 protein: CASSRKDTEAFF
D gene: TRBD2; clone size: -; V gene: TRBV6-2/TRBV6-3; J gene: TRBJ2-1; CDR3 DNA: TGTGCCAGCAGGATTAGCGGGACCCGGCGGCTGGTATCTGGGCAGTTCTTC; CDR3 protein: CASRISGTRRLVSGQFF
D gene: -; clone size: few; V gene: TRBV7-3; J gene: TRBJ2-6; CDR3 DNA: TGTGCCAGCACCCCCTCTGGGTCTGGGGCCAACGTCCTGACTTTC; CDR3 protein: CASTPSGSGANVLTF
D gene: TRBD2; clone size: few; V gene: TRBV7-2; J gene: TRBJ2-1; CDR3 DNA: TGTGCCAGCCGATTGACTAGCGGCTCTAGGGAGCAGTTCTTC; CDR3 protein: CASRLTSGSREQFF
D gene: TRBD1; clone size: few; V gene: TRBV7-9; J gene: TRBJ1-2; CDR3 DNA: TGTGCCAGCAGCTTAGCCCTGCAGGGGGCTGATGGCTACACCTTC; CDR3 protein: CASSLALQGADGYTF
D gene: -; clone size: few; V gene: TRBV7-9; J gene: TRBJ2-5; CDR3 DNA: TGTGCCAGCAGCTCAACGGATACAATAGAGACCCAGTACTTC; CDR3 protein: CASSSTDTIETQYF
D gene: TRBD1; clone size: -; V gene: TRBV28; J gene: TRBJ2-7; CDR3 DNA: TGTGCCAGCAGGCGAGGGGGCCTACCCTACGAGCAGTACTTC; CDR3 protein: CASRRGGLPYEQYF
D gene: TRBD2; clone size: -; V gene: TRBV6-1; J gene: TRBJ2-1; CDR3 DNA: TGTGCCAGCAGTGAAAGTAGCGGGAGTTGGTATGAGCAGTTCTTC; CDR3 protein: CASSESSGSWYEQFF
D gene: -; clone size: few; V gene: TRBV6-2/TRBV6-3; J gene: TRBJ2-2; CDR3 DNA: TGTGCCAGCAAGACCGATTACACCGGGGAGCTGTTTTTT; CDR3 protein: CASKTDYTGELFF
D gene: TRBD1; clone size: few; V gene: TRBV5-5; J gene: TRBJ1-5; CDR3 DNA: TGTGCCAGCAGCCGCATACAGGGGAACAATCAGCCCCAGCATTTT; CDR3 protein: CASSRIQGNNQPQHF
D gene: TRBD1; clone size: -; V gene: TRBV29-1; J gene: TRBJ2-3; CDR3 DNA: TGCAGCGTTGACGGACAGGGGGGAGTAGATACGCAGTATTTT; CDR3 protein: CSVDGQGGVDTQYF
D gene: -; clone size: -; V gene: TRBV28; J gene: TRBJ2-6; CDR3 DNA: TGTGCCAGCAGTTTCGCCACGCGGGGGGCCAACGTCCTGACTTTC; CDR3 protein: CASSFATRGANVLTF
D gene: -; clone size: -; V gene: TRBV7-9; J gene: TRBJ2-5; CDR3 DNA: TGTGCCAGCAGCTTAGGCGCGAGCGAGACCCAGTACTTC; CDR3 protein: CASSLGASETQYF
D gene: -; clone size: few; V gene: TRBV30; J gene: TRBJ1-3; CDR3 DNA: TGTGCCTGGAGTCGATGGGGACTGGGATCTGGAAACACCATATATTTT; CDR3 protein: CAWSRWGLGSGNTIYF
D gene: TRBD2; clone size: -; V gene: TRBV7-6; J gene: TRBJ2-6; CDR3 DNA: TGTGCCAGCAGCCATACGACTAGCGGGGCTTATGACCCTGGGGCCAACGTCCTGACTTTC; CDR3 protein: CASSHTTSGAYDPGANVLTF
D gene: -; clone size: many; V gene: TRBV7-2; J gene: TRBJ2-3; CDR3 DNA: TGTGCCAGCAGCTTACGCGTTATCGGAGATACGCAGTATTTT; CDR3 protein: CASSLRVIGDTQYF
D gene: -; clone size: few; V gene: TRBV7-2; J gene: TRBJ2-1; CDR3 DNA: TGTGCCAGCAGCTTAGACGTAGGAATAGGGCAGTTCTTC; CDR3 protein: CASSLDVGIGQFF
D gene: -; clone size: once; V gene: TRBV24-1; J gene: TRBJ2-1; CDR3 DNA: TGTGCCACCAGGGCTGCCGGGACTCTCTACAATGAGCAGTTCTTC; CDR3 protein: CATRAAGTLYNEQFF
D gene: -; clone size: -; V gene: TRBV4-3; J gene: TRBJ2-7; CDR3 DNA: TGCGCCAGCAGCCAAGTCCCAGGGAGAGAGCAGTACTTC; CDR3 protein: CASSQVPGREQYF
D gene: -; clone size: many; V gene: TRBV7-2; J gene: TRBJ2-1; CDR3 DNA: TGTGCCAGCAGCTTACGAGCGGGTTCCCCCTACAATGAGCAGTTCTTC; CDR3 protein: CASSLRAGSPYNEQFF
D gene: -; clone size: -; V gene: TRBV29-1; J gene: TRBJ2-1; CDR3 DNA: TGCAGCGTCGGACAGAGACTCTACAATGAGCAGTTCTTC; CDR3 protein: CSVGQRLYNEQFF
D gene: TRBD1; clone size: -; V gene: TRBV6-6; J gene: TRBJ1-1; CDR3 DNA: TGTGCCAGCAGTTACACGACAGGGTCGATGAACACTGAAGCTTTCTTT; CDR3 protein: CASSYTTGSMNTEAFF
D gene: TRBD1; clone size: -; V gene: TRBV10-3; J gene: TRBJ1-5; CDR3 DNA: TGTGCCATCAGTGACGGGACAGGGGATTTGGATCAGCCCCAGCATTTT; CDR3 protein: CAISDGTGDLDQPQHF
D gene: TRBD2; clone size: once; V gene: TRBV11-3; J gene: TRBJ2-1; CDR3 DNA: TGTGCCAGCAGCGTGGGGACTAGCGGGTATACCTACAATGAGCAGTTCTTC; CDR3 protein: CASSVGTSGYTYNEQFF
D gene: -; clone size: -; V gene: TRBV2; J gene: TRBJ1-2; CDR3 DNA: TGTGCCAGCTGGAACAGAGCAGGGAAGTCGAGCTATGGCTACACCTTC; CDR3 protein: CASWNRAGKSSYGYTF
D gene: -; clone size: few; V gene: TRBV28; J gene: TRBJ1-2; CDR3 DNA: TGTGCCAGCAGTTTGGGCCCCGACTATGGCTACACCTTC; CDR3 protein: CASSLGPDYGYTF
D gene: -; clone size: few; V gene: TRBV7-9; J gene: TRBJ2-7; CDR3 DNA: TGTGCCAGCAGCCCCCGAAGAGAGAGGGACTCTTACCTGGAGCAGTACTTC; CDR3 protein: CASSPRRERDSYLEQYF
D gene: -; clone size: -; V gene: TRBV2; J gene: TRBJ2-3; CDR3 DNA: TGTGCCAGCAGTGTCAGACAGCTCCCAGATACGCAGTATTTT; CDR3 protein: CASSVRQLPDTQYF
D gene: TRBD1; clone size: many; V gene: TRBV7-6; J gene: TRBJ1-1; CDR3 DNA: TGTGCCAGCAGCCCACAGGGGATGAACACTGAAGCTTTCTTT; CDR3 protein: CASSPQGMNTEAFF
D gene: TRBD1; clone size: -; V gene: TRBV11-2; J gene: TRBJ1-6; CDR3 DNA: TGTGCCAGCAGCTTATGGACAGGGGCCAATTCACCCCTCCACTTT; CDR3 protein: CASSLWTGANSPLHF
D gene: TRBD2; clone size: -; V gene: TRBV20-1; J gene: TRBJ2-7; CDR3 DNA: TGCAGTGGGAGGACGGGACTAGCTCGGGGCGAGCAGTACTTC; CDR3 protein: CSGRTGLARGEQYF
D gene: -; clone size: few; V gene: TRBV28; J gene: TRBJ2-7; CDR3 DNA: TGTGCCAGCAGTTTATTTCCTCTTGCTCGGTCCTACGAGCAGTACTTC; CDR3 protein: CASSLFPLARSYEQYF
D gene: TRBD1; clone size: few; V gene: TRBV3-1; J gene: TRBJ1-2; CDR3 DNA: TGTGCCAGCAGCCCCGACAGGGGAGGTTTGCTACCCTATGGCTACACCTTC; CDR3 protein: CASSPDRGGLLPYGYTF